A selection of T cell receptor beta chains follows, all from one sample in a study of blood T cell repertoires in COVID-19. The assay was immunoSEQ multiplex PCR, and TCRdb's table has in-frame clones only and misses some. This sample carries fewer than 400,000 clones, 80% to 90% of them seen once, and the ten largest clones take 10%. Sequenced: PBMCs or T cells enriched from blood (not recorded which). All receptors come from a woman between 50 and 59 years old who had recovered from COVID-19. CDR3s include the opening cysteine and the closing phenylalanine or tryptophan. The D gene is left open where the match is weak. The size entry is marked missing in some rows and otherwise reads once, few, many or a size class.

J | size | V | D | DNA | CDR3
TRBJ2-1 | once | TRBV10-1 | - | TGCGCCAGCCTCAAGACAGTCTACAATGAGCAGTTCTTC | CASLKTVYNEQFF
TRBJ1-2 | - | TRBV5-1 | - | TGCGCCAGCAGCTACTCGTCGGCAGGGTATGGCTACACCTTC | CASSYSSAGYGYTF
TRBJ1-1 | - | TRBV5-1 | - | TGCGCCAGCAGCTTGGCTTCCGATGGAGTCACTGAAGCTTTCTTT | CASSLASDGVTEAFF
TRBJ2-7 | - | TRBV10-3 | - | TGTGCCATCAAGGCCGGGACAACCAGCGAGCAGTACTTC | CAIKAGTTSEQYF
TRBJ2-3 | - | TRBV30 | TRBD2 | TGTGCCTGGAGCAATAGCGGGGGAACCCGGAATACGCAGTATTTT | CAWSNSGGTRNTQYF
TRBJ2-5 | few | TRBV6-1 | TRBD1 | TGTGCCAGCAGTGAATTTTTACAACAACAGGGGGCAAGCCAAGAGACCCAGTACTTC | CASSEFLQQQGASQETQYF
TRBJ2-5 | - | TRBV6-2/TRBV6-3 | TRBD2 | TGTGCCAGCAGTTCACTCCCGGGACTAGCGGGGCTGGTCGGGACCCAGTACTTC | CASSSLPGLAGLVGTQYF
TRBJ2-1 | - | TRBV19 | TRBD2 | TGTGCCAGTAGTATACGCGGGGGGCCCTACAATGAGCAGTTCTTC | CASSIRGGPYNEQFF
TRBJ2-3 | once | TRBV19 | TRBD2 | TGTGCCAGTAGTATGGGACGACTAGCGGGGGGAACAGATACGCAGTATTTT | CASSMGRLAGGTDTQYF
TRBJ1-5 | - | TRBV29-1 | - | TGCAGCGTTACTGGGGGCCTAAATCAGCCCCAGCATTTT | CSVTGGLNQPQHF
TRBJ1-1 | - | TRBV2 | - | TGTGCCAAGGGGGGGGCCCCAGGGGAGACTGAAGCTTTCTTT | CAKGGAPGETEAFF
TRBJ2-3 | - | TRBV10-3 | TRBD2 | TGTGCCACCCAAATAGCGGGGGGGCGGGTCACAGATACGCAGTATTTT | CATQIAGGRVTDTQYF
TRBJ1-6 | - | TRBV28 | - | TGTGCCAGCAGTTACGGGAATTCACCCCTCCACTTT | CASSYGNSPLHF
TRBJ1-2 | - | TRBV9 | - | TGTGCCAGCAGCCCGGGGGGGCATGTCTATGGCTACACCTTC | CASSPGGHVYGYTF
TRBJ2-7 | - | TRBV28 | - | TGTGCCAGCAGCACCGGGACACACTACGAGCAGTACTTC | CASSTGTHYEQYF
TRBJ1-6 | - | TRBV18 | TRBD1 | TGTGCCAGCTCACCAATTACAGGGGGCAATTCACCCCTCCACTTT | CASSPITGGNSPLHF
TRBJ1-3 | - | TRBV3-1/TRBV3-2 | - | TGTGCCAGCAGCCTTCCTCAGGATAGAGGAAACACCATATATTTT | CASSLPQDRGNTIYF
TRBJ1-6 | - | TRBV7-8 | - | TGTGCCAGCAGCCGAGGGTACAGGGAGTCCATAAGTCGGAGCTCCTATAATTCACCCCTCCACTTT | CASSRGYRESISRSSYNSPLHF
TRBJ1-2 | - | TRBV4-3 | TRBD1 | TGCGCCAGCAGCCGGACAGGGGGCGATAACTATGGCTACACCTTC | CASSRTGGDNYGYTF
TRBJ2-3 | medium-sized | TRBV6-1 | TRBD1 | TGTGCCAGCAGTGATAAGACAGGGTCTAGCACAGATACGCAGTATTTT | CASSDKTGSSTDTQYF
TRBJ2-1 | - | TRBV7-3 | - | TGTGCCAGCAGCCCCCTCGGGGTTACTGAGCAGTTCTTC | CASSPLGVTEQFF
TRBJ2-1 | - | TRBV6-4 | - | TGTGCCAGCAGTGACTCTTCGGGGGAGCAGTTCTTC | CASSDSSGEQFF
TRBJ1-3 | - | TRBV25-1 | - | TGTGCCAGCAGTGAATATGATGGAGAAAACACCATATATTTT | CASSEYDGENTIYF
TRBJ2-1 | - | TRBV7-9 | - | TGTGCCAGCAGCCCTCAGGATGAGCAGTTCTTC | CASSPQDEQFF
TRBJ2-2 | - | TRBV3-1/TRBV3-2 | - | TGTGCCAGCAGCCAAGATTGGGCGTTTGAGAACACCGGGGAGCTGTTTTTT | CASSQDWAFENTGELFF